This section outlines one TCR beta chain sequence together with its context. These data belong to a study of blood T cell repertoires in COVID-19. Clones were read by immunoSEQ multiplex PCR, and TCRdb kept only the in-frame ones, dropping some. The profile shows approximately 250,000 clones, approximately 86% of them singletons. The TCR sequence derives from a woman aged 60-70 years with active or convalescent COVID-19. Sequencing was performed on peripheral blood.

The CDR3: CASRKQGDTIYF. The CDR3 region has the DNA TGTGCCAGTAGGAAGCAAGGGGACACCATATATTTT. The V and J genes are TRBV19 and TRBJ1-3; D might be TRBD1 (5 bases). The CDR3 loop spans 12 amino acids. Per the germline V gene, CDR1 is LNHDA and CDR2 is SQIVND (reference sequence). The V gene lost 6 bases and the J gene lost 8 bases, with 11 bases spanning the gap.